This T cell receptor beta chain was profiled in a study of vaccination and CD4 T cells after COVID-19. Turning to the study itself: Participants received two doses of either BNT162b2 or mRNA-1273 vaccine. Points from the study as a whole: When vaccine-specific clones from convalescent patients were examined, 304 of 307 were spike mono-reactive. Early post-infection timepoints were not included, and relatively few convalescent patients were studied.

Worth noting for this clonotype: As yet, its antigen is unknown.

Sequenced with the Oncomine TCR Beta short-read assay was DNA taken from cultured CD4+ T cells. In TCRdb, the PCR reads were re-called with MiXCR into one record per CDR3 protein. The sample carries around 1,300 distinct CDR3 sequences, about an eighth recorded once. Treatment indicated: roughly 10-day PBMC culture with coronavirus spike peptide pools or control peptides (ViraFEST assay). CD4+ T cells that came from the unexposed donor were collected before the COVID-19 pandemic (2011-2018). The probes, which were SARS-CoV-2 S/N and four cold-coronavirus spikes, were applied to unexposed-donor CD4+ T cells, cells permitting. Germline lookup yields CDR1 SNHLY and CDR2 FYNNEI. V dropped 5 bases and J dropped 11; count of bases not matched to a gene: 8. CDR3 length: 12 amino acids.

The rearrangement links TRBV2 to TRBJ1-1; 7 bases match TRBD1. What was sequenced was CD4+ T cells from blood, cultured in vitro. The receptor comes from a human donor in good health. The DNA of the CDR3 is TGTGCCAGCAGTCTTTTGACAGGGTTGGCTTTCTTT. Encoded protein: CASSLLTGLAFF. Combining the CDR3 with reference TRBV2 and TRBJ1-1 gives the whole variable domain EPEVTQTPSHQVTQMGQEVILRCVPISNHLYFYWYRQILGQKVEFLVSFYNNEISEKSEIFDDQFSVERPDGSNFTLKIRSTKLEDSAMYFCASSLLTGLAFFGQGTRLTVV.